Below are 29 T cell receptor beta chains sequenced from a single sample in a study of cytomegalovirus exposure and HLA in healthy donors. The PCR was carried out with 60 Vbeta primers and 13 Jbeta primers. Only in-frame clones appear in the TCRdb table, and some are missing; sequencing was by immunoSEQ multiplex PCR. This table has about 170,000 clones, 70% to 90% appearing once. Sample: PBMCs. The receptors derive from a male donor in good health and CMV-seronegative.

The V gene is TRBV15, the J gene TRBJ2-5; perhaps TRBD2 as D (5 bases). CDR1 is LNHNV, CDR2 YYDKDF, per germline (reference sequence). V shed 0 bases and J shed 4 bases, with 9 bases lying between them. The CDR3 has 14 amino acids. The CDR3 bases are TGTGCCACCAGCAGAGATGCCGCGGGAGAGACCCAGTACTTC. Translation: CATSRDAAGETQYF.

The chain combines TRBV28 with TRBJ2-6; TRBD2 might be the D (6 bases). V lost 5 bases and J lost 0, with 14 bases in between. There are 17 residues in the CDR3. Germline-derived CDR1 and CDR2 are MDHEN and SYDVKM. CDR3 amino acids: CASSLPRGFSGANVLTF. The CDR3 DNA reads TGTGCCAGCAGTCTACCTCGGGGGTTCTCTGGGGCCAACGTCCTGACTTTC.

The chain links TRBV29-1 to TRBJ1-1; D may be TRBD1 (5 bases). CDR3 size: 13 residues. Germline V lookup: CDR1 SQVTM, CDR2 ANQGSEA. Trimming left V 2 bases short and J 4 bases short, with 11 bases between. CDR3 in amino acids: CSVEQGRSTEAFF. CDR3 bases: TGCAGCGTTGAACAGGGTAGGAGCACTGAAGCTTTCTTT. Full variable domain (missing parts from reference TRBV29-1 and TRBJ1-1): SAVISQKPSRDICQRGTSLTIQCQVDSQVTMMFWYRQQPGQSLTLIATANQGSEATYESGFVIDKFPISRPNLTFSTLTVSNMSPEDSSIYLCSVEQGRSTEAFFGQGTRLTVV.

This rearrangement joins TRBV7-9 to TRBJ1-2; D is ambiguous. Germline CDR1 is SEHNR and CDR2 is FQNEAQ (reference sequence). This CDR3 is 16 amino acids long. V gave up 4 bases and J gave up 7 bases, with 22 bases separating them. This CDR3 reads CASSYEPGTPSRGYTF. The CDR3 DNA follows: TGTGCCAGCAGCTACGAACCAGGAACCCCTTCTCGTGGCTACACCTTC. The full variable domain, completed using reference TRBV7-9 and TRBJ1-2, is DTGVSQNPRHKITKRGQNVTFRCDPISEHNRLYWYRQTLGQGPEFLTYFQNEAQLEKSRLLSDRFSAERPKGSFSTLEIQRTEQGDSAMYLCASSYEPGTPSRGYTFGSGTRLTVV.

The chain combines TRBV7-9 with TRBJ1-4; tentative D call: TRBD1 (6 bases). The CDR3 is made up of 13 amino acids. Germline V gives CDR1 SEHNR, CDR2 FQNEAQ (reference sequence). V was trimmed by 4 bases and J by 8 bases, leaving 11 bases between them. DNA for the CDR3: TGTGCCAGCAGCTCAGGGGCCCGGGAAAAACTGTTTTTT. It specifies CASSSGAREKLFF.

This sequence joins TRBV4-1 and TRBJ2-1, with 8 bases that match TRBD1. The CDR3 is made up of 16 amino acids. Trimming took 1 base from V and 3 from J; bases not matched to a gene: 5. CDR1 is MGHRA and CDR2 is YSYEKL in the germline V gene. The CDR3 sequence is CASSQAWTGNYNEQFF. Written as DNA, the CDR3 is TGCGCCAGCAGCCAAGCTTGGACAGGGAACTACAATGAGCAGTTCTTC.

The chain employs TRBV11-2 and TRBJ2-2, with a weak D call TRBD1 (5 bases). CDR1 is SGHAT, CDR2 FQNNGV, per germline. V was shortened by 8 bases and J by 2 bases, with 18 bases between the two germline ends. The CDR3 length is 16 residues. The CDR3 is CASSQNQGINTGELFF. CDR3 coding DNA: TGTGCCAGCTCCCAGAACCAGGGAATTAACACCGGGGAGCTGTTTTTT. The whole variable domain, remainder taken from reference TRBV11-2 and TRBJ2-2, is EAGVAQSPRYKIIEKRQSVAFWCNPISGHATLYWYQQILGQGPKLLIQFQNNGVVDDSQLPKDRFSAERLKGVDSTLKIQPAKLEDSAVYLCASSQNQGINTGELFFGEGSRLTVL.

V and J are TRBV4-3 and TRBJ1-2, with D tentatively TRBD1 (5 bases). Per the germline V gene, CDR1 is LGHNA and CDR2 is YSLEER. The CDR3 spans 14 residues. The V end was cut by 1 base, the J end by 4 bases, with 10 bases between. Here the CDR3 DNA reads TGCGCCAGCAGCCAAGTAGAGGGACTCTATGGCTACACCTTC. This translates into CASSQVEGLYGYTF.

The CDR3 sequence: CASSSSGGFEQYF. In DNA, the CDR3 is TGTGCCAGTAGTAGCTCGGGGGGTTTCGAGCAGTACTTC. This sequence joins TRBV19 and TRBJ2-7, with TRBD2 matching 7 bases. Germline V gives CDR1 LNHDA, CDR2 SQIVND (reference sequence). This CDR3 is 13 amino acids long. V shed 4 bases and J 6 bases; nucleotides not matched to a gene: 6. Full variable domain (missing parts from reference TRBV19 and TRBJ2-7): DGGITQSPKYLFRKEGQNVTLSCEQNLNHDAMYWYRQDPGQGLRLIYYSQIVNDFQKGDIAEGYSVSREKKESFPLTVTSAQKNPTAFYLCASSSSGGFEQYFGPGTRLTVT.

The V gene is TRBV7-2, the J gene TRBJ1-2; 7 nucleotides align to TRBD1. The ends lost 0 bases at V and 2 bases at J; junction bases unmatched: 9. Germline V gene sequence: CDR1 SGHTA, CDR2 FQGNSA. This CDR3 spans 17 amino acids. The CDR3 nucleotides read TGTGCCAGCAGCTTAGCGGCGACAGGGCTTGGCAACTATGGCTACACCTTC. Its translation is CASSLAATGLGNYGYTF.

This clone was seen only a few times. V gene TRBV4-2 combines with J gene TRBJ2-1; 8 nucleotides agree with TRBD1. The CDR3 totals 18 residues. Germline V gene sequence: CDR1 LGHNA, CDR2 YNFKEQ. The V segment lost 4 bases and the J segment 0 bases; nucleotides outside the gene matches: 11. The CDR3 DNA reads TGTGCCAGCAGCCTCCACCAAGACACAGGGGGCTCCTACAATGAGCAGTTCTTC. Its protein is CASSLHQDTGGSYNEQFF.

This chain joins TRBV18 and TRBJ2-7, with 7 bases matching TRBD1. This CDR3 comprises 14 residues. Germline V CDR1 and CDR2: KGHSH, LQKENI. With 2 bases clipped from V and 4 bases from J, the junction kept 5 bases outside the gene matches. CDR3 in amino acids: CASSPRDRQYEQYF. The CDR3 DNA reads TGTGCCAGCTCACCAAGGGACAGACAATACGAGCAGTACTTC.

This clone was observed once. This sequence joins TRBV30 and TRBJ1-2, with 7 positions matching TRBD1. Germline V lookup: CDR1 GTSNPN, CDR2 SVGIG (reference sequence). The length of the CDR3 is 15 residues. V gave up 0 bases and J gave up 7 bases; unmatched junction bases: 11. This CDR3 reads CAWSVRRQGSRGYTF. The DNA of the CDR3 is TGTGCCTGGAGTGTACGACGACAGGGAAGTCGTGGCTACACCTTC.

The chain couples TRBV9 to TRBJ2-5; 9 bases match TRBD2. From germline, CDR1 is SGDLS and CDR2 YYNGEE. Trimming took 0 bases from V and 1 from J; bases not matched to a gene: 10. The CDR3 length is 18 residues. The CDR3 coding sequence is TGTGCCAGCAGCGTAGGCGGGAGGGCCGGATCAGGCCAAGAGACCCAGTACTTC. It is translated as CASSVGGRAGSGQETQYF.

This clone has just a few counts. The V and J genes are TRBV7-2 and TRBJ1-5, with 9 bases lining up with TRBD1. Germline CDR1 reads SGHTA; CDR2 reads FQGNSA. The CDR3 is 14 amino acids. The V gene end was trimmed by 6 bases and the J gene end by 8 bases; junction bases not matched to a gene: 8. The CDR3 DNA reads as TGTGCCAGCAGTCGTAGACAGGGGGTTGAGCCCCAGCATTTT. Translated: CASSRRQGVEPQHF.

The chain combines TRBV9 with TRBJ1-1; TRBD1 agrees at 7 bases. The CDR3 is made up of 14 amino acids. The ends lost 4 bases at V and 2 bases at J; junction bases unmatched: 5. Germline CDR1 and CDR2: SGDLS and YYNGEE. This CDR3 reads CASSNQGGNTEAFF. The CDR3 DNA sequence: TGTGCCAGCAGCAATCAAGGGGGCAACACTGAAGCTTTCTTT.

This sequence joins TRBV7-9 and TRBJ1-1; tentative D call: TRBD1 (5 bases). The CDR3 runs to 13 residues. V was shortened by 1 base and J by 8 bases, with 11 bases between the two germline ends. The germline V gene encodes CDR1 SEHNR and CDR2 FQNEAQ (reference sequence). In DNA, the CDR3 is TGTGCCAGCAGCTTAGAGGGGTTCGGGGAAGCTTTCTTT. Translating it yields CASSLEGFGEAFF.

The V call is TRBV25-1, the J call TRBJ2-7, with D uncertain. V was clipped by 4 bases and J by 1 base, with 11 bases between them. CDR1 and CDR2 from the germline V gene are MGHDK and SYGVNS. This CDR3 region has 14 residues. CDR3 sequence (DNA): TGTGCCAGCAGTGGCCGACTTGGGTCCTACGAGCAGTACTTC. Amino acids: CASSGRLGSYEQYF.

J is TRBJ1-2 and V is TRBV2; 11 positions agree with TRBD1. V was clipped by 6 bases and J by 8 bases; unmatched bases: 8. Germline V gene data show CDR1 as SNHLY and CDR2 as FYNNEI. This CDR3 has 14 residues. Here the CDR3 DNA reads TGTGCCAGCAGCCGGGACAGGGGGGATCAGGGCTACACCTTC. Residues: CASSRDRGDQGYTF. Full variable domain (rest looked up from reference TRBV2 and TRBJ1-2): EPEVTQTPSHQVTQMGQEVILRCVPISNHLYFYWYRQILGQKVEFLVSFYNNEISEKSEIFDDQFSVERPDGSNFTLKIRSTKLEDSAMYFCASSRDRGDQGYTFGSGTRLTVV.

The genes are TRBV19 and TRBJ2-5; D is perhaps TRBD1 (5 bases). The CDR3 has 16 amino acids. In germline, CDR1 is LNHDA, CDR2 SQIVND (reference sequence). Trimming took off 4 bases at V and 4 bases at J, with 19 bases between the two ends. CDR3 residues: CASSNRQPWGAETQYF. CDR3 DNA: TGTGCCAGTAGTAACAGACAGCCCTGGGGCGCAGAGACCCAGTACTTC.

CDR3 region: CASSHFGLAGGPNTGELFF. The CDR3 nucleotides are TGTGCCAGCAGCCATTTCGGACTAGCGGGGGGTCCGAACACCGGGGAGCTGTTTTTT. The chain couples TRBV4-2 to TRBJ2-2; 14 positions match TRBD2. V lost 3 bases and J lost 0; bases outside the gene matches: 6. CDR1 and CDR2 from the germline V gene are LGHNA and YNFKEQ. The CDR3 has 19 residues.

This clone was detected once. The CDR3 DNA follows: TGTGCCAGCTCACCACAGACCGGGACAGGGGGCGGTAACTATGGCTACACCTTC. Protein sequence: CASSPQTGTGGGNYGYTF. The chain is built from TRBV18 and TRBJ1-2, with 12 positions matching TRBD1. This CDR3 contains 18 residues. CDR1 is KGHSH and CDR2 is LQKENI in the germline V gene. V lost 1 base and J lost 1; bases outside the gene matches: 7.

The CDR3 sequence is CASGDIAGSEAFF. The CDR3 region has the DNA TGTGCCAGTGGGGACATTGCAGGGTCTGAAGCTTTCTTT. The rearrangement uses TRBV19 and TRBJ1-1; a possible D gene is TRBD1 (6 bases). Trimming stripped 8 bases from V and 6 bases from J, with 16 bases between. The germline V gene has CDR1 LNHDA and CDR2 SQIVND (reference sequence). This CDR3 spans 13 amino acids.

This chain connects TRBV5-1 to TRBJ2-7; 7 bases agree with TRBD1. The CDR3 runs to 15 residues. V shed 1 base, J shed 2 bases, and the junction held 6 bases outside the gene matches. Germline CDR1 is SGHRS and CDR2 is YFSETQ. The DNA of the CDR3 is TGCGCCAGCAGCTTGTTCGGGACAGAGACCTACGAGCAGTACTTC. This codes for CASSLFGTETYEQYF.

The V gene is TRBV7-2, the J gene TRBJ2-7; 11 positions match TRBD2. The CDR3 consists of 15 residues. V shed 5 bases, J shed 2 bases, and the junction held 5 bases outside the gene matches. Germline V gene lookup returns CDR1 SGHTA and CDR2 FQGNSA. Written as DNA, the CDR3 is TGTGCCAGCAGCCCCGGGACTAGCGGTGCCTACGAGCAGTACTTC. Translating gives CASSPGTSGAYEQYF.

This clone was found once. In DNA form, the CDR3 reads TGTGCCAGCAGCTTAGGGGGGACAGGCCGTAATGAGCAGTTCTTC. Translating gives CASSLGGTGRNEQFF. The chain joins TRBV7-2 to TRBJ2-1, with 8 bases identical to TRBD1. V was pared by 1 base and J by 7 bases, with 6 bases of the junction left unmatched. This CDR3 comprises 15 residues. Germline CDR1 SGHTA, CDR2 FQGNSA.

The chain carries TRBV27 and TRBJ2-1, with 10 nucleotides matching TRBD2. The CDR3 totals 15 residues. J lost 4 bases, V lost 4 bases, and 4 bases had no gene match. Germline CDR1 is MNHEY and CDR2 is SMNVEV (reference sequence). The DNA of the CDR3 is TGTGCCAGCAGTTCGACTAGCGGGTCGTACAATGAGCAGTTCTTC. This codes for CASSSTSGSYNEQFF.

The CDR3 region is CASNSGSSYEQYF. The DNA of the CDR3 is TGTGCCAGCAACTCGGGAAGCTCCTACGAGCAGTACTTC. The rearrangement uses TRBV6-5 and TRBJ2-7, with D perhaps matching TRBD2 (5 bases). CDR1 and CDR2 (germline): MNHEY, SVGAGI. This CDR3 region has 13 residues. Trimming left V 7 bases short and J 0 bases short, with 10 bases between.

The rearrangement joins TRBV5-1 to TRBJ2-5; 7 positions match TRBD2. Trimming at V came to 5 bases and at J to 3 bases, leaving 4 bases not matched to a gene. In germline, CDR1 is SGHRS, CDR2 YFSETQ. This CDR3 comprises 13 residues. The CDR3 coding sequence is TGCGCCAGCAGGCCCCTAGCGGAAGAGACCCAGTACTTC. Translated, it gives CASRPLAEETQYF.